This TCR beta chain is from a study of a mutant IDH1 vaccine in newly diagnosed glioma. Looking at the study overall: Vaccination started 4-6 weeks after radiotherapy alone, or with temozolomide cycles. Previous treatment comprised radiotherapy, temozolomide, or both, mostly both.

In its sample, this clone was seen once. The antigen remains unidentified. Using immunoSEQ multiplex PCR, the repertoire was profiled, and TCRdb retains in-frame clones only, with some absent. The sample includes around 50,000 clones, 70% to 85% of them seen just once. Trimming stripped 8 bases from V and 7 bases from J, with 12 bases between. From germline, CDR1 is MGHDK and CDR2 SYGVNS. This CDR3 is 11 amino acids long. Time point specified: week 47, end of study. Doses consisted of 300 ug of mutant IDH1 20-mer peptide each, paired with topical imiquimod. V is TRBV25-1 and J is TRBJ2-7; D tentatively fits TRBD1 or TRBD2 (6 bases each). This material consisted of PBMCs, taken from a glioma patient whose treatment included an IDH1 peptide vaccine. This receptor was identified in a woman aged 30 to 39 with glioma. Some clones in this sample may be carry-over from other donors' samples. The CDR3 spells CASLLGGEQYF. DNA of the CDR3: TGTGCCAGCTTGTTAGGGGGGGAGCAGTACTTC.